The rows below give T cell receptor beta chains drawn from one sample of a study of T cells in tuberculosis. Measured with immunoSEQ multiplex PCR; TCRdb has only the in-frame clones, and not every one. This repertoire shows 20,000 to 25,000 clones, 70% to 85% found once; its top ten account for more than 13%. The sample in question was PBMCs, obtained at tuberculosis diagnosis. Receptors originate from an adult with tuberculosis. Each CDR3 is given with its conserved first and last residue. The order of the fields is V gene, D gene, clone size, J gene, CDR3 protein, CDR3 DNA. D genes are given only for firm matches. Rows give clone size only sometimes, using once, few, many, or a class for an expanded clone.

V: TRBV6-6; D: TRBD1; size: few; J: TRBJ1-1; CDR3: CASNLGQGFRTEAFF; DNA: TGTGCCAGCAACCTGGGACAGGGGTTTCGCACTGAAGCTTTCTTT
V: TRBV2; D: NA; size: few; J: TRBJ1-3; CDR3: CASRAREVGNTIYF; DNA: TGTGCCAGCAGAGCCCGGGAGGTTGGAAACACCATATATTTT
V: TRBV28; D: NA; size: NA; J: TRBJ1-1; CDR3: CASRERDLWAFF; DNA: TGTGCCAGCAGGGAGAGAGATTTGTGGGCTTTCTTT
V: TRBV28; D: TRBD1; size: NA; J: TRBJ1-5; CDR3: CASSLSPGQGSNQPQHF; DNA: TGTGCCAGCAGTTTATCTCCGGGACAGGGTAGCAATCAGCCCCAGCATTTT
V: TRBV18; D: NA; size: few; J: TRBJ2-5; CDR3: CASSRTGTQETQYF; DNA: TGTGCCAGCTCACGCACAGGGACCCAAGAGACCCAGTACTTC
V: TRBV18; D: NA; size: NA; J: TRBJ2-2; CDR3: CASSPLAELFF; DNA: TGTGCCAGCTCACCACTAGCGGAGCTGTTTTTT
V: TRBV7-2; D: TRBD1; size: NA; J: TRBJ2-7; CDR3: CASSYPGQPYEQYF; DNA: TGTGCCAGCAGTTATCCGGGACAGCCCTACGAGCAGTACTTC
V: TRBV7-7; D: TRBD1; size: NA; J: TRBJ2-7; CDR3: CASSSGTGGAEQYF; DNA: TGTGCCAGCAGCTCCGGGACAGGGGGCGCCGAGCAGTACTTC
V: TRBV5-1; D: NA; size: NA; J: TRBJ2-3; CDR3: CASSLRRGGTDTQYF; DNA: TGCGCCAGCAGCTTGAGGCGAGGAGGAACAGATACGCAGTATTTT
V: TRBV6-5; D: TRBD1; size: NA; J: TRBJ1-2; CDR3: CASSRTGDGYTF; DNA: TGTGCCAGCAGCCGCACAGGGGATGGCTACACCTTC
V: TRBV28; D: TRBD2; size: NA; J: TRBJ2-3; CDR3: CASLAGGPSTDTQYF; DNA: TGTGCCAGCCTAGCGGGAGGCCCGAGCACAGATACGCAGTATTTT
V: TRBV10-1; D: TRBD1; size: NA; J: TRBJ1-2; CDR3: CASSETGRNGYTF; DNA: TGCGCCAGCAGCGAGACAGGGCGGAATGGCTACACCTTC
V: TRBV5-8; D: NA; size: NA; J: TRBJ2-2; CDR3: CACRRLGGGITGELFF; DNA: TGTGCCTGCCGGCGGTTAGGGGGAGGGATCACCGGGGAGCTGTTTTTT
V: TRBV28; D: TRBD1; size: NA; J: TRBJ2-7; CDR3: CASSFYRGPFLSYEQYF; DNA: TGTGCCAGCAGTTTCTACAGGGGCCCTTTCCTCTCCTACGAGCAGTACTTC
V: TRBV25-1; D: NA; size: NA; J: TRBJ1-6; CDR3: CASSDIKGYNSPLHF; DNA: TGTGCCAGCAGTGATATAAAGGGGTATAATTCACCCCTCCACTTT
V: TRBV7-2; D: NA; size: NA; J: TRBJ1-2; CDR3: CASSRNPSLTANYGYTF; DNA: TGTGCCAGCAGCCGCAACCCCAGTTTGACAGCGAACTATGGCTACACCTTC
V: TRBV2; D: NA; size: NA; J: TRBJ1-4; CDR3: CASKVRSQRGKLFF; DNA: TGTGCCAGCAAGGTTCGAAGTCAACGAGGAAAACTGTTTTTT
V: TRBV23-1; D: TRBD2; size: few; J: TRBJ2-7; CDR3: CASSRPGGEPPHYEQYF; DNA: TGCGCCAGCAGCCGCCCGGGGGGGGAACCCCCACACTACGAGCAGTACTTC
V: TRBV7-2; D: TRBD1; size: few; J: TRBJ2-7; CDR3: CASSPGGTGSYEQYF; DNA: TGTGCCAGCAGCCCTGGCGGGACAGGTTCCTACGAGCAGTACTTC
V: TRBV5-4; D: TRBD1; size: NA; J: TRBJ1-2; CDR3: CASISYRGRNDGYTF; DNA: TGTGCCAGCATCTCCTACAGGGGGCGGAACGATGGCTACACCTTC
V: TRBV15; D: TRBD1; size: NA; J: TRBJ2-7; CDR3: CATSSMTGVYEQYF; DNA: TGTGCCACCAGCAGCATGACAGGGGTCTACGAGCAGTACTTC
V: TRBV6-4; D: TRBD1; size: once; J: TRBJ2-3; CDR3: CASSEGQGADTQYF; DNA: TGTGCCAGCAGTGAAGGACAGGGGGCGGATACGCAGTATTTT
V: TRBV9; D: TRBD1; size: NA; J: TRBJ1-2; CDR3: CASSVQTGGDGYTF; DNA: TGTGCCAGCAGCGTACAGACAGGGGGCGATGGCTACACCTTC
V: TRBV6-5; D: NA; size: NA; J: TRBJ2-3; CDR3: CASSPRDWGTDTQYF; DNA: TGTGCCAGCAGTCCCAGGGACTGGGGGACAGATACGCAGTATTTT
V: TRBV11-3; D: NA; size: NA; J: TRBJ2-5; CDR3: CASSFTGIETQYF; DNA: TGTGCCAGCAGCTTCACAGGGATAGAGACCCAGTACTTC
V: TRBV28; D: NA; size: NA; J: TRBJ2-7; CDR3: CASSWPGNEQYF; DNA: TGTGCCAGCAGTTGGCCGGGTAACGAGCAGTACTTC
V: TRBV6-1; D: TRBD2; size: once; J: TRBJ2-3; CDR3: CTASGDRTDTQYF; DNA: TGCACGGCTAGCGGAGACCGGACAGATACGCAGTATTTT
V: TRBV6-6; D: NA; size: NA; J: TRBJ2-1; CDR3: CASSRLLPREQFF; DNA: TGTGCCAGCAGTCGACTACTCCCGAGGGAGCAGTTCTTC
V: TRBV29-1; D: TRBD1; size: NA; J: TRBJ1-6; CDR3: CSVRDRANSPLHF; DNA: TGCAGCGTCCGCGACAGGGCTAATTCACCCCTCCACTTT
V: TRBV5-1; D: NA; size: NA; J: TRBJ1-1; CDR3: CASSLEDRNTEAFF; DNA: TGCGCCAGCAGCTTGGAGGACAGGAACACTGAAGCTTTCTTT
V: TRBV5-8; D: TRBD1; size: NA; J: TRBJ1-5; CDR3: CASSLGAGGEDQPQHF; DNA: TGTGCCAGCAGCTTGGGTGCAGGGGGCGAGGATCAGCCCCAGCATTTT
V: TRBV7-2; D: NA; size: NA; J: TRBJ1-2; CDR3: CASSPQGNSGYTF; DNA: TGTGCCAGCAGCCCACAGGGAAATAGTGGCTACACCTTC
V: TRBV6-5; D: NA; size: NA; J: TRBJ1-3; CDR3: CASYRGTGNTIYF; DNA: TGTGCCAGCTACCGGGGGACCGGAAACACCATATATTTT
V: TRBV2; D: NA; size: once; J: TRBJ2-1; CDR3: CASSGGGPGVDNEQFF; DNA: TGTGCCAGCAGTGGGGGGGGCCCAGGAGTGGACAATGAGCAGTTCTTC
V: TRBV9; D: NA; size: NA; J: TRBJ1-6; CDR3: CASSVEGSSYNSPLHF; DNA: TGTGCCAGCAGCGTAGAAGGGAGCTCCTATAATTCACCCCTCCACTTT
V: TRBV9; D: NA; size: NA; J: TRBJ1-1; CDR3: CASSVRQGRDTEAFF; DNA: TGTGCCAGCAGCGTACGTCAGGGGAGGGACACTGAAGCTTTCTTT
V: TRBV7-3; D: NA; size: NA; J: TRBJ2-3; CDR3: CASSLTPGFSGTDTQYF; DNA: TGTGCCAGCAGCTTAACACCAGGGTTCTCGGGCACAGATACGCAGTATTTT
V: TRBV19; D: NA; size: NA; J: TRBJ2-5; CDR3: CASSPAGSQETQYF; DNA: TGTGCCAGTAGTCCGGCGGGGAGCCAAGAGACCCAGTACTTC
V: TRBV4-1; D: NA; size: NA; J: TRBJ1-3; CDR3: CASSAGPSGNTIYF; DNA: TGCGCCAGCAGCGCAGGGCCCTCTGGAAACACCATATATTTT
V: TRBV6-1; D: TRBD1; size: few; J: TRBJ1-2; CDR3: CASSDRVGGYTF; DNA: TGTGCCAGCAGCGACAGGGTCGGAGGCTACACCTTC
V: TRBV6-6; D: NA; size: NA; J: TRBJ1-1; CDR3: CASSYEGTYEAFF; DNA: TGTGCCAGCAGTTACGAAGGGACATATGAAGCTTTCTTT
V: TRBV2; D: NA; size: NA; J: TRBJ1-5; CDR3: CASSDLKQAQHF; DNA: TGTGCCAGCAGTGACCTCAAGCAGGCCCAGCATTTT
V: TRBV7-2; D: NA; size: NA; J: TRBJ2-2; CDR3: CASSQRREAVAGELFF; DNA: TGTGCCAGCAGCCAGAGGAGGGAGGCTGTGGCCGGGGAGCTGTTTTTT
V: TRBV28; D: NA; size: NA; J: TRBJ1-2; CDR3: CASSSTGILNYGYTF; DNA: TGTGCCAGCAGCAGTACAGGGATTCTTAACTATGGCTACACCTTC
V: TRBV11-2; D: TRBD1; size: NA; J: TRBJ2-1; CDR3: CASSLWTGAEEQFF; DNA: TGTGCCAGCAGCCTTTGGACAGGGGCGGAGGAGCAGTTCTTC
V: TRBV29-1; D: NA; size: once; J: TRBJ1-2; CDR3: CSVVWAEAANYGYTF; DNA: TGCAGCGTTGTATGGGCGGAGGCAGCAAACTATGGCTACACCTTC
V: TRBV19; D: TRBD2; size: NA; J: TRBJ2-7; CDR3: CASRTTSGAPGYEQYF; DNA: TGTGCCAGTAGGACGACTAGCGGGGCCCCTGGATACGAGCAGTACTTC
V: TRBV5-8; D: NA; size: NA; J: TRBJ1-3; CDR3: CASSPPRLSGNTIYF; DNA: TGTGCCAGCAGCCCTCCGCGTCTGTCAGGAAACACCATATATTTT
V: TRBV19; D: TRBD2; size: NA; J: TRBJ2-2; CDR3: CASSAGTTNTGELFF; DNA: TGTGCCAGTAGTGCAGGGACTACCAACACCGGGGAGCTGTTTTTT
V: TRBV7-6; D: NA; size: NA; J: TRBJ2-2; CDR3: CAVGRGNTGELFF; DNA: TGTGCCGTGGGGCGGGGGAACACCGGGGAGCTGTTTTTT
V: TRBV2; D: NA; size: NA; J: TRBJ1-2; CDR3: CASDPRGYGYTF; DNA: TGTGCCAGCGATCCTCGGGGCTATGGCTACACCTTC
V: TRBV7-2; D: TRBD1; size: NA; J: TRBJ2-7; CDR3: CASSLADEGQGTYEQYF; DNA: TGTGCCAGCAGCTTAGCGGATGAGGGACAGGGGACCTACGAGCAGTACTTC
V: TRBV27; D: TRBD2; size: NA; J: TRBJ2-7; CDR3: CASTLRERGIYEQYF; DNA: TGTGCCAGCACCCTGAGAGAGCGGGGCATCTACGAGCAGTACTTC
V: TRBV5-6; D: TRBD2; size: NA; J: TRBJ2-3; CDR3: CASSERGGRTDTQYF; DNA: TGTGCCAGCAGCGAGCGGGGGGGGCGGACAGATACGCAGTATTTT
V: TRBV6-1; D: TRBD1; size: NA; J: TRBJ2-7; CDR3: CASSIWDSSYEQYF; DNA: TGTGCCAGCAGCATCTGGGACAGCTCCTACGAGCAGTACTTC